A selection of T cell receptor beta chains follows, all from one sample in a study of OX40 agonist ivuxolimab in advanced cancers. Here immunoSEQ multiplex PCR was the method, and the copy in TCRdb shows in-frame clones only, minus some. This table holds roughly 75,000 clones, around 90% found once. Specimen: CD4+ or CD8+ T cells sorted from blood, collected in a trial of the OX40 agonist ivuxolimab. The receptors here all came from an adult with an advanced solid tumor such as melanoma, head and neck, liver or kidney cancer. Both conserved end residues are part of each CDR3. D genes are given only for firm matches. Where a row states a size, it is once, few, many or the class of an expanded clone; other rows omit it.

V gene	clone size	J gene	D gene	CDR3 DNA	CDR3 protein
TRBV30	.	TRBJ2-2	TRBD1	TGTGCCTGGGACAGGGCGGTTACCGGGGAGCTGTTTTTT	CAWDRAVTGELFF
TRBV6-6	once	TRBJ2-7	.	TGTGCCAGCAGCCTCGACAGATACGAGCAGTACTTC	CASSLDRYEQYF
TRBV7-9	few	TRBJ1-2	.	TGTGCCAGCACCATTAGCACAGACTATGGCTACACCTTC	CASTISTDYGYTF
TRBV28	.	TRBJ1-3	.	TGTGCCAGCAGATTTGGTTCTAGGACCATATATTTT	CASRFGSRTIYF
TRBV10-2	.	TRBJ2-1	TRBD2	TGCGCCAGCAGTGACCTAGCGGGAGGGAGGTACAATGAGCAGTTCTTC	CASSDLAGGRYNEQFF
TRBV7-3	.	TRBJ2-3	TRBD1	TGTGCCAGCAGCTTGGGACAGGGGGCAGATACGCAGTATTTT	CASSLGQGADTQYF
TRBV29-1	.	TRBJ2-5	TRBD2	TGCAGCGTTGTGGTAGCGGGAGGGCCAGGAGAGACCCAGTACTTC	CSVVVAGGPGETQYF
TRBV10-3	.	TRBJ2-7	.	TGTGCCATCACTGCGGGGGGACAGAACTCCTACGAGCAGTACTTC	CAITAGGQNSYEQYF
TRBV5-1	.	TRBJ2-2	.	TGCGCCAGCAGCTTGTTGAACACCGGGGAGCTGTTTTTT	CASSLLNTGELFF
TRBV28	.	TRBJ1-5	.	TGTGCCAGCAGTGCGACCCGGGACCCCCGCTATTATAGCAATCAGCCCCAGCATTTT	CASSATRDPRYYSNQPQHF
TRBV2	.	TRBJ1-5	TRBD1	TGTGCCAGCCGATTCACAGGGGATCAGCCCCAGCATTTT	CASRFTGDQPQHF
TRBV10-3	.	TRBJ2-1	TRBD2	TGTGCCATCAGTGCCTTGGGACTAGCGGGAGAGCTCGGTGAGCAGTTCTTC	CAISALGLAGELGEQFF
TRBV2	once	TRBJ2-3	TRBD1	TGTGCCAGCAAAGTTACAGGGGGGACAGATACGCAGTATTTT	CASKVTGGTDTQYF
TRBV6-6	.	TRBJ1-5	.	TGTGCCAGCAGTTTCCGGAGGAATCAGCCCCAGCATTTT	CASSFRRNQPQHF
TRBV2	.	TRBJ2-1	TRBD2	TGTGCCAGCACATTCCGACTAGCTCCCTACAATGAGCAGTTCTTC	CASTFRLAPYNEQFF